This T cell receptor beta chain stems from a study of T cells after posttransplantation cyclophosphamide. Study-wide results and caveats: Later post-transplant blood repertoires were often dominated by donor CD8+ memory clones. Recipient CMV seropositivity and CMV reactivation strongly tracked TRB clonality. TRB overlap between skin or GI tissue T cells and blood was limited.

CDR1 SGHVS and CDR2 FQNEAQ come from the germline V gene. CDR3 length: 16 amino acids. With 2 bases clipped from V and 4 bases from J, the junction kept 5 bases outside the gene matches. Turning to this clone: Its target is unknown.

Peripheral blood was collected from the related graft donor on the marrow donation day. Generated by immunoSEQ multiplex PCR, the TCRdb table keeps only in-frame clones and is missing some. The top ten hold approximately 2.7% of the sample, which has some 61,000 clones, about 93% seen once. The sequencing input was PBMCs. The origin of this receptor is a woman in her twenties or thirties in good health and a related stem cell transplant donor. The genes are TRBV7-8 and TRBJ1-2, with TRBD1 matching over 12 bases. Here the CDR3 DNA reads TGTGCCAGCAGCTTAAGGGACAGGGGGCAAGGCTATGGCTACACCTTC. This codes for CASSLRDRGQGYGYTF.